This T cell receptor (beta chain) appears in the sequencing data of a study of blood T cells in healthy people across ages. In the study overall: Using template switching, researchers captured about one barcoded beta molecule for each two T cells.

V was trimmed by 3 bases and J by 4 bases, leaving 10 bases between them. The CDR3 has 13 amino acids. CDR1 is DFQATT and CDR2 is SNEGSKA in the germline V gene (reference sequence). Healthy Caucasian individuals from Russia aged roughly 6 to 90 served as donors. The second PCR ran roughly 6 to 12 cycles with a sample-barcoded 5' primer and J-beta primers. MiXCR, run by TCRdb on the 5' RACE reads, gives a single entry per CDR3 protein. The table shows approximately 600,000 distinct CDR3 sequences, with 58% occurring only once. Sequencing input: blood. The gene calls are TRBV20-1 and TRBJ2-1, with D unclear. This clonotype was sampled from a man in his 60s in good health. CDR3 residues: CSASGHSYNEQFF. In DNA, the CDR3 is TGCAGTGCTAGCGGGCACTCGTACAATGAGCAGTTCTTC.